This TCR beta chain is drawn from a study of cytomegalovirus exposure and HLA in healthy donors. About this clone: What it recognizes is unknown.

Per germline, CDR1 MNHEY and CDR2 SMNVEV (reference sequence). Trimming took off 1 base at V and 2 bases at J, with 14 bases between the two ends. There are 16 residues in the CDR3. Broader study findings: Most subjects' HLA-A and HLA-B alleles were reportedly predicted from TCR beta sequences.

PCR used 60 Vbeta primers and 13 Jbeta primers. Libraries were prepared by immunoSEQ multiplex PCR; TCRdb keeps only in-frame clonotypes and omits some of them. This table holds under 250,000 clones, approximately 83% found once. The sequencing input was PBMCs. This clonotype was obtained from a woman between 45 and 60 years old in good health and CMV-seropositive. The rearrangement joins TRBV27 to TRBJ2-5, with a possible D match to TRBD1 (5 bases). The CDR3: CASSLLGVSRQETQYF. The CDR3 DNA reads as TGTGCCAGCAGTTTATTAGGGGTTTCGCGGCAAGAGACCCAGTACTTC.